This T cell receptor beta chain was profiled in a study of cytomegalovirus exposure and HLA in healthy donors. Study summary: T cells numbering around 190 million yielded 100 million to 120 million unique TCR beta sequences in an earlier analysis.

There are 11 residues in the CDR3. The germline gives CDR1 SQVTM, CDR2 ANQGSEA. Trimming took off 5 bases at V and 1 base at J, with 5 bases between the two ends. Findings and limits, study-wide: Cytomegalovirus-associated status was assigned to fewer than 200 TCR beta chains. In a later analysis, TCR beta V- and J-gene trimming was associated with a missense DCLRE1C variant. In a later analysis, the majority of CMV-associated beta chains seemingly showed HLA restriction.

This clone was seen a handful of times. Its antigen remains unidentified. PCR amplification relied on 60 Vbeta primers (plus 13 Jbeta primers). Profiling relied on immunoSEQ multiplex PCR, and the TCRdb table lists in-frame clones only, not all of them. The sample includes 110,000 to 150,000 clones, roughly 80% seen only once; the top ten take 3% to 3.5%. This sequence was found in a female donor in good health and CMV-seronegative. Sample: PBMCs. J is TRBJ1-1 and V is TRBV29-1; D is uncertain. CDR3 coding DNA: TGCAGCGTTCGAGGGAACACTGAAGCTTTCTTT. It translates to CSVRGNTEAFF.